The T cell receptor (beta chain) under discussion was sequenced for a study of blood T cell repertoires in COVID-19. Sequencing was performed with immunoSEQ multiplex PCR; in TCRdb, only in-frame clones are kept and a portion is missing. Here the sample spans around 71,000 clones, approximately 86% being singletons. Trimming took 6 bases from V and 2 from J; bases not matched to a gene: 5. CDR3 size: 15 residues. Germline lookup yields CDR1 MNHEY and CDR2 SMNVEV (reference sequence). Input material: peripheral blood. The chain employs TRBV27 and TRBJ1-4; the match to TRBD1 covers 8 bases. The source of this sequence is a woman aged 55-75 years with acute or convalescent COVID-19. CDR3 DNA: TGTGCCAGCAGCCCGAGACAGGGGACTAATGAAAAACTGTTTTTT. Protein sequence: CASSPRQGTNEKLFF.